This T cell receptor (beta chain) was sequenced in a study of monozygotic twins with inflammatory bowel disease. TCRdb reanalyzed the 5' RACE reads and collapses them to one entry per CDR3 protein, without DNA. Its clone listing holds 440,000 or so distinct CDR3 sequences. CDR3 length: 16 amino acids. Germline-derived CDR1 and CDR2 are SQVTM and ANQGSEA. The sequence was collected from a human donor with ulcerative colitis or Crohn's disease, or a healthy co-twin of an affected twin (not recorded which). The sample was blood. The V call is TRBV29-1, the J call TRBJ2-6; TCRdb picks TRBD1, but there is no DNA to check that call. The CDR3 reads CSVEGKGHSGANVLTF.